The subject of this entry is one T cell receptor beta chain. Its antigen is still unknown. Looked up from germline, CDR1 is MNHNS and CDR2 is SASEGT. V gave up 0 bases and J gave up 4 bases, with 10 bases separating them. The CDR3 sequence is 15 residues long. The sample belongs to a study of T cell responses to AZD1222 COVID-19 vaccine. Findings and caveats of the study: Clonal diversity was possibly underestimated; the donors were predominantly white British and more often female. Once two AZD1222 doses were given, Spike-specific TCR breadth and depth went up.

TCRdb's table, derived via immunoSEQ multiplex PCR, lists solely in-frame clones and lacks some. This table has under 150,000 clones, about 88% appearing once. This receptor was taken from an adult in good health. V gene TRBV6-1 combines with J gene TRBJ2-1; unclear D gene. The sequences come from peripheral blood, collected on day 0 of AZD1222 vaccination. CDR3 nucleotide sequence: TGTGCCAGCAGTGAAGCGCAGGTACCATACAATGAGCAGTTCTTC. This gives the protein CASSEAQVPYNEQFF.